The clone carrying this T cell receptor (beta chain) turned up a few times. This sample was included in a study of blood T cell repertoires in COVID-19. Background on the study: Researchers got acute and convalescent COVID-19 samples from the United States, Italy and Spain. The analysed material was cDNA or gDNA that came from T cells, B-cell-depleted T cells, or PBMCs.

The germline CDR1 and CDR2 sequences are MNHEY and SMNVEV (reference sequence). V lost 3 bases and J 4 bases, leaving 4 bases between the germline ends. This CDR3 spans 13 amino acids. Authors' methods: Amplified reference gene primers provided the basis for estimating nucleated cell counts. Method: immunoSEQ multiplex PCR; TCRdb's copy keeps in-frame clones and lacks some. From that table come the V and J calls and clone size; the DNA was used to work out D and trimming. The table has about 120,000 clones, over 75% seen once. The TCR sequence derives from a man aged 55 to 70 with acute or convalescent COVID-19. The source material was peripheral blood. The chain is built from TRBV27 and TRBJ1-6; no clear D gene. CDR3 sequence (DNA): TGTGCCAGCAGTTTCCGGTATAATTCACCCCTCCACTTT. This codes for CASSFRYNSPLHF.